Listed here are 29 T cell receptor beta chains from one sample, sequenced in a study of blood T cell repertoires in COVID-19. Profiled with immunoSEQ multiplex PCR; TCRdb holds only in-frame clones, not every one. The table lists nearly 250,000 clones, 65% to 90% of them singletons. What was sequenced was PBMCs or T cells enriched from blood (not recorded which). Source of these receptors: a woman between 45 and 60 years old with acute COVID-19.

V and J are TRBV29-1 and TRBJ1-5, with TRBD1 identical over 7 bases. V gave up 5 bases and J gave up 2 bases; unmatched junction bases: 3. Germline-derived CDR1 and CDR2 are SQVTM and ANQGSEA. This CDR3 region has 13 residues. This CDR3 is CSVSGQGNQPQHF. The CDR3 coding sequence is TGCAGCGTTTCCGGACAGGGCAATCAGCCCCAGCATTTT.

The chain combines TRBV9 with TRBJ1-2, with unresolved D. V dropped 0 bases and J dropped 6 bases, with 15 bases sitting between them. CDR1 SGDLS and CDR2 YYNGEE come from the germline V gene. The CDR3 length is 15 residues. CDR3: CASSVGYEWRDGYTF. DNA of the CDR3: TGTGCCAGCAGCGTAGGCTATGAGTGGAGGGATGGCTACACCTTC.

This chain links TRBV5-1 with TRBJ2-7; D uncertain. The CDR3 loop spans 16 amino acids. The V end was cut by 2 bases, the J end by 0 bases, with 15 bases between. CDR1 is SGHRS and CDR2 is YFSETQ in the germline V gene. This CDR3 reads CASSLGDENISYEQYF. CDR3 nucleotide sequence: TGCGCCAGCAGCTTAGGAGACGAAAATATCTCCTACGAGCAGTACTTC.

By share, this clone counts as medium-sized. The J gene is TRBJ2-1, the V gene TRBV7-9; TRBD2 matches 11 bases. The V gene's germline CDR1 is SEHNR and CDR2 FQNEAQ (reference sequence). Losses at the gene ends were 5 bases for V and 1 base for J; bases not matched to a gene: 7. CDR3 length: 17 amino acids. DNA of the CDR3: TGTGCCAGCAGCGCCCGACTAGCGGGGAGTTCCTACAATGAGCAGTTCTTC. This gives the protein CASSARLAGSSYNEQFF.

This clone was seen repeatedly, ten times or more. The same CDR3 can be traced to other DNA sequences in this sample. The J gene is TRBJ1-2, the V gene TRBV18; no clear D. Looked up from germline, CDR1 is KGHSH and CDR2 is LQKENI. The CDR3 runs 14 residues. Trimming pared 0 bases from V and 4 bases from J, leaving 9 bases between. The chain's CDR3 is CASSPPTESYGYTF. DNA for the CDR3: TGTGCCAGCTCACCACCAACCGAGAGCTATGGCTACACCTTC.

The chain links TRBV7-9 to TRBJ1-2; 7 bases fit TRBD1. The CDR3 covers 15 residues. Germline V gives CDR1 SEHNR, CDR2 FQNEAQ (reference sequence). V trimming: 0 bases; J trimming: 3 bases; junction bases outside the gene matches: 4. For the CDR3, the DNA is TGTGCCAGCAGCTTAGCCGACAGGGCAGACTATGGCTACACCTTC. It codes for CASSLADRADYGYTF. Combining the CDR3 with reference TRBV7-9 and TRBJ1-2 gives the whole variable domain DTGVSQNPRHKITKRGQNVTFRCDPISEHNRLYWYRQTLGQGPEFLTYFQNEAQLEKSRLLSDRFSAERPKGSFSTLEIQRTEQGDSAMYLCASSLADRADYGYTFGSGTRLTVV.

The J gene is TRBJ1-1, the V gene TRBV5-4; D perhaps matches TRBD1 (6 bases). V lost 0 bases, J lost 0 bases, and 9 bases lay in between. CDR1 is SGHNT and CDR2 is YYREEE in the germline V gene (reference sequence). The CDR3 consists of 15 residues. CDR3 residues: CASSLGQAVNTEAFF. DNA of the CDR3: TGTGCCAGCAGCTTGGGACAGGCTGTGAACACTGAAGCTTTCTTT.

This clone was recorded only once. The V and J genes are TRBV7-8 and TRBJ1-6, with TRBD1 matching 8 bases. Per germline, CDR1 SGHVS and CDR2 FQNEAQ. V dropped 5 bases and J dropped 9; count of bases not matched to a gene: 12. This CDR3 comprises 16 residues. The CDR3 region has the DNA TGTGCCAGCAGCCCCCGGACAGGGCCATCCGGTTCACCCCTCCACTTT. Protein: CASSPRTGPSGSPLHF.

This clone has a handful of counts. The rearrangement joins TRBV30 to TRBJ1-6, with D tentatively TRBD1 (6 bases). This CDR3 is built from 15 residues. The germline CDR1 and CDR2 sequences are GTSNPN and SVGIG (reference sequence). Trimming stripped 7 bases from V and 7 bases from J, with 20 bases between. This chain's CDR3 is CALFRQGIRNSPLHF. The CDR3 DNA reads as TGTGCCTTATTCCGGCAGGGGATAAGGAATTCACCCCTCCACTTT.

This chain joins TRBV29-1 and TRBJ1-2; 7 bases are a match to TRBD1. Germline CDR1 reads SQVTM; CDR2 reads ANQGSEA. V was clipped by 5 bases and J by 6 bases; unmatched bases: 6. This CDR3 contains 12 residues. CDR3 protein: CSVSVTGDGYTF. The CDR3 DNA reads TGCAGCGTTTCCGTAACAGGGGATGGCTACACCTTC.

A few counts support this clone. The chain carries TRBV24-1 and TRBJ2-1, with 8 bases fitting TRBD1. The CDR3 is 15 residues long. Germline assignment: CDR1 KGHDR and CDR2 SFDVKD. V trimming: 5 bases; J trimming: 0 bases; junction bases outside the gene matches: 2. The CDR3 DNA is TGTGCCACCAGTGCAGGACAGGGCTCCTACAATGAGCAGTTCTTC. Amino acid sequence: CATSAGQGSYNEQFF.

The chain combines TRBV6-5 with TRBJ2-7; the D gene is possibly TRBD2 (7 bases). The CDR3 consists of 14 residues. Deletions cut 7 bases from V and 3 bases from J, with 16 bases between. In germline, CDR1 is MNHEY, CDR2 SVGAGI. This CDR3 is CASTGGAGYYEQYF. Written as DNA, the CDR3 is TGTGCCAGCACTGGGGGGGCGGGGTACTACGAGCAGTACTTC.

This clone came up a few times. This chain joins TRBV5-4 and TRBJ1-1; D possibly corresponds to TRBD1 (6 bases). V was trimmed by 9 bases and J by 5 bases, leaving 20 bases between them. Germline V lookup: CDR1 SGHNT, CDR2 YYREEE (reference sequence). This CDR3 spans 14 amino acids. The CDR3 reads CATRTQGGGTEAFF. The CDR3, as DNA: TGTGCCACCAGGACACAGGGCGGAGGTACTGAAGCTTTCTTT.

The chain is built from TRBV3-1 (or the pseudogene TRBV3-2) and TRBJ2-1, with D possibly being TRBD2 (5 bases). The ends were cut back, 1 base at V and 6 bases at J, with 13 bases in the middle. Germline CDR1 and CDR2: LGHDT and YNNKEL (reference sequence). The CDR3 consists of 15 residues. The CDR3 DNA follows: TGTGCCAGCAGCCAAGGGAGGCTAGCAGTCAATGAGCAGTTCTTC. Protein sequence: CASSQGRLAVNEQFF.

This chain uses TRBV7-2 with TRBJ2-7, with 11 bases fitting TRBD1. CDR3 length: 18 amino acids. The germline V gene encodes CDR1 SGHTA and CDR2 FQGNSA. V lost 6 bases and J lost 3; bases outside the gene matches: 16. CDR3 sequence reads: CASRFRAPGQGDVYEQYF. The CDR3 DNA reads TGTGCCAGCAGATTTAGGGCTCCGGGACAGGGGGACGTCTACGAGCAGTACTTC.

The chain carries TRBV19 and TRBJ1-1; the match to TRBD1 covers 9 bases. V trimming: 4 bases; J trimming: 3 bases; junction bases outside the gene matches: 9. Germline V gene sequence: CDR1 LNHDA, CDR2 SQIVND (reference sequence). The CDR3 spans 16 residues. In DNA, the CDR3 is TGTGCCAGTAGTACCCGGACAGGGGTTAGGGACACTGAAGCTTTCTTT. Its translation: CASSTRTGVRDTEAFF.

The genes are TRBV6-5 and TRBJ1-1; possibly TRBD1 for D (5 bases). This CDR3 has 15 residues. With 7 bases removed from V and 4 bases from J, the gap between germline ends came to 19 bases. The germline CDR1 and CDR2 sequences are MNHEY and SVGAGI. The CDR3 is CASIQTPGSGTEAFF. CDR3 coding DNA: TGTGCCAGCATACAAACCCCAGGGTCAGGCACTGAAGCTTTCTTT.

The chain combines TRBV5-1 with TRBJ2-7, with 7 nucleotides matching TRBD1. Germline V gives CDR1 SGHRS, CDR2 YFSETQ. J lost 0 bases, V lost 1 base, and 10 bases had no gene match. The CDR3 length is 17 residues. CDR3 protein: CASSLSSGTANSYEQYF. CDR3 nucleotide sequence: TGCGCCAGCAGCTTGAGTTCGGGGACAGCGAACTCCTACGAGCAGTACTTC.

V and J are TRBV4-2 and TRBJ1-2, with D hard to call. Germline V gives CDR1 LGHNA, CDR2 YNFKEQ. The CDR3 consists of 16 residues. Trimming left V 1 base short and J 6 bases short, with 18 bases between. CDR3 DNA: TGTGCCAGCAGCCAAGTTCGGAGCTCCGACCAGCATGGCTACACCTTC. Translation gives CASSQVRSSDQHGYTF.

This clone was observed once. V gene TRBV19 combines with J gene TRBJ1-1; D call uncertain. The CDR3 loop spans 14 amino acids. V lost 3 bases, J lost 1 base, and 9 bases lay in between. Germline-derived CDR1 and CDR2 are LNHDA and SQIVND (reference sequence). CDR3 bases: TGTGCCAGTAGTATTACCTATCCGAACACTGAAGCTTTCTTT. Protein: CASSITYPNTEAFF. The variable domain in full, with the rest retrieved from reference TRBV19 and TRBJ1-1, is DGGITQSPKYLFRKEGQNVTLSCEQNLNHDAMYWYRQDPGQGLRLIYYSQIVNDFQKGDIAEGYSVSREKKESFPLTVTSAQKNPTAFYLCASSITYPNTEAFFGQGTRLTVV.

The J gene is TRBJ2-6, the V gene TRBV2, with TRBD2 matching 7 bases. The CDR3 length is 16 residues. The germline V gene encodes CDR1 SNHLY and CDR2 FYNNEI. The CDR3 reads CVSSWGGASGANVLTF. CDR3 DNA: TGTGTCTCAAGCTGGGGAGGGGCCTCTGGGGCCAACGTCCTGACTTTC.

This clone is a singleton in its sample. The CDR3 region is CASSTYRDSNEKLFF. The CDR3 bases are TGTGCCAGCAGCACCTACAGGGACAGTAATGAAAAACTGTTTTTT. This chain connects TRBV7-2 to TRBJ1-4, with 7 bases lining up with TRBD1. V shed 5 bases, J shed 4 bases, and the junction held 7 bases outside the gene matches. The length of the CDR3 is 15 residues. Germline CDR1 is SGHTA and CDR2 is FQGNSA.

The J gene is TRBJ2-7, the V gene TRBV7-2; 10 positions match TRBD2. Germline V gene data show CDR1 as SGHTA and CDR2 as FQGNSA. The CDR3 spans 14 residues. V lost 6 bases and J lost 2; bases outside the gene matches: 4. The CDR3 region has the DNA TGTGCCAGCAGAAGTCTAGCGGGGGCCTACGAGCAGTACTTC. This gives the protein CASRSLAGAYEQYF.

This rearrangement joins TRBV6-5 to TRBJ2-7; tentative D call: TRBD1 (6 bases). The germline gives CDR1 MNHEY, CDR2 SVGAGI. The ends were cut back, 4 bases at V and 0 bases at J, with 16 bases in the middle. This CDR3 has 16 amino acids. The CDR3 DNA is TGTGCCAGCAGTTCCCCGGCGGGCAGGGGCTCCTACGAGCAGTACTTC. This translates into CASSSPAGRGSYEQYF.

The chain employs TRBV30 and TRBJ2-7; the match to TRBD2 covers 8 bases. The CDR3 is 13 residues long. Germline V CDR1 and CDR2: GTSNPN, SVGIG (reference sequence). V lost 2 bases, J lost 5 bases, and 5 bases stayed unmatched. In DNA, the CDR3 is TGTGCCTGGAGTCCGACTAGCGACCACGAGCAGTACTTC. Protein sequence: CAWSPTSDHEQYF.

The J gene is TRBJ1-1, the V gene TRBV30, with a weak D call TRBD1 (5 bases). Germline V gene data show CDR1 as GTSNPN and CDR2 as SVGIG (reference sequence). The CDR3 loop spans 13 amino acids. Trimming took 4 bases from V and 1 from J, leaving 10 bases between them. The CDR3 bases are TGTGCCTGGACGGGGGTGGAGAACACTGAAGCTTTCTTT. This gives the protein CAWTGVENTEAFF.

The J gene is TRBJ2-5, the V gene TRBV30; 12 bases align to TRBD2. J gave up 5 bases and V 3 bases, and 13 bases lay outside the gene matches. Germline CDR1 reads GTSNPN; CDR2 reads SVGIG (reference sequence). This CDR3 has 17 amino acids. The CDR3 here is CAWSPGLAGGLGETQYF. The CDR3 DNA reads TGTGCCTGGAGCCCCGGGCTAGCGGGGGGGCTAGGGGAGACCCAGTACTTC.

This clone was counted once. This chain links TRBV7-9 with TRBJ1-5; D is uncertain. V was trimmed by 2 bases and J by 1 base, leaving 9 bases between them. The V gene's germline CDR1 is SEHNR and CDR2 FQNEAQ (reference sequence). This CDR3 has 15 residues. The CDR3, as DNA: TGTGCCAGCAGCTTAACCCCGGGGAGCAATCAGCCCCAGCATTTT. This codes for CASSLTPGSNQPQHF. Full variable domain (rest looked up from reference TRBV7-9 and TRBJ1-5): DTGVSQNPRHKITKRGQNVTFRCDPISEHNRLYWYRQTLGQGPEFLTYFQNEAQLEKSRLLSDRFSAERPKGSFSTLEIQRTEQGDSAMYLCASSLTPGSNQPQHFGDGTRLSIL.

The V gene is TRBV7-3, the J gene TRBJ2-1; D is possibly TRBD1 (6 bases). CDR3 length: 14 residues. Germline assignment: CDR1 SGHTA and CDR2 FQGTGA. V lost 5 bases, J lost 3 bases, and 11 bases lay in between. The CDR3 nucleotides read TGTGCCAGCAGCCCAACAGGGAGCTACAATGAGCAGTTCTTC. Translating gives CASSPTGSYNEQFF. Together with reference TRBV7-3 and TRBJ2-1, the CDR3 gives the full variable domain: GAGVSQTPSNKVTEKGKYVELRCDPISGHTALYWYRQSLGQGPEFLIYFQGTGAADDSGLPNDRFFAVRPEGSVSTLKIQRTERGDSAVYLCASSPTGSYNEQFFGPGTRLTVL.